One sample yielded the 32 T cell receptor beta chains listed below, sequenced in a study of identical twins. MiXCR, run by TCRdb on the 5' RACE reads, gives a single entry per CDR3 protein. The data contain over 600,000 distinct CDR3 sequences, 20% to 25% of them singletons. The sample also formed part of further work on T cells expressing NK-cell markers.

The sample comprised PBMCs. These receptors were obtained from a young woman in good health.

The chain employs TRBV7-9 and TRBJ2-7; the D is unclear. V was shortened by 5 bases and J by 3 bases, with 17 bases between the two germline ends. Germline assignment: CDR1 SEHNR and CDR2 FQNEAQ (reference sequence). The CDR3 covers 15 residues. DNA of the CDR3: TGTGCCAGCAGCCCGAGTATGGGGTTAGACTACGAGCAGTACTTC. It is translated as CASSPSMGLDYEQYF.

This clonotype appeared a few times. The chain uses TRBV3-1 and TRBJ2-5, with unresolved D. Germline CDR1 LGHDT, CDR2 YNNKEL (reference sequence). CDR3 length: 14 residues. V was clipped by 0 bases and J by 7 bases, with 12 bases between them. This chain's CDR3 is CASSQDPPPGTQYF. The CDR3 DNA reads TGTGCCAGCAGCCAAGATCCCCCTCCGGGGACCCAGTACTTC.

The chain combines TRBV20-1 with TRBJ1-1, with D maybe TRBD1 (5 bases). The CDR3 totals 13 residues. Trimming pared 0 bases from V and 3 bases from J, leaving 8 bases between. Per germline, CDR1 DFQATT and CDR2 SNEGSKA (reference sequence). The CDR3 region is CSARDQGYTEAFF. For the CDR3, the DNA is TGCAGTGCTAGAGATCAGGGCTACACTGAAGCTTTCTTT.

The sample holds a few counts of this clonotype. The genes are TRBV20-1 and TRBJ2-1; TRBD1 matches 9 bases. This CDR3 is 16 amino acids long. Looked up from germline, CDR1 is DFQATT and CDR2 is SNEGSKA (reference sequence). V shed 2 bases and J 6 bases; nucleotides not matched to a gene: 11. As DNA, the CDR3 is TGCAGTGCTAGAAGAAGGAGGACAGGGGCTGGCAATGAGCAGTTCTTC. Encoded protein: CSARRRRTGAGNEQFF.

The chain uses TRBV20-1 and TRBJ2-5; TRBD2 matches 10 bases. CDR3 length: 15 residues. J was trimmed by 2 bases and V by 3 bases; bases with no gene match: 6. Germline V gene data show CDR1 as DFQATT and CDR2 as SNEGSKA (reference sequence). The CDR3: CSASTLAGVQETQYF. The CDR3 bases are TGCAGTGCTAGTACCCTAGCGGGGGTACAAGAGACCCAGTACTTC.

V usage is TRBV4-3 and J usage is TRBJ2-3; TRBD2 matches 13 bases. V lost 1 base and J lost 7; bases outside the gene matches: 14. Germline CDR1 and CDR2: LGHNA and YSLEER. CDR3 length equals 19 residues. CDR3 bases: TGCGCCAGCAGCCAAGGTCTGGGGGGCGGACTAGCGGGAGCTAATACGCAGTATTTT. Its protein is CASSQGLGGGLAGANTQYF.

V and J are TRBV20-1 and TRBJ1-5; TRBD1 matches at 7 bases. This CDR3 is built from 15 residues. Germline V lookup: CDR1 DFQATT, CDR2 SNEGSKA (reference sequence). The trim removed 0 bases at V and 7 bases at J, leaving 9 bases unmatched. CDR3 in DNA: TGCAGTGCTAGAGATCGGGGCAGGGGGGACCAGCCCCAGCATTTT. This sequence encodes CSARDRGRGDQPQHF.

This chain connects TRBV18 to TRBJ2-4; 10 nucleotides agree with TRBD1. The germline gives CDR1 KGHSH, CDR2 LQKENI. V was pared by 2 bases and J by 8 bases, with 15 bases of the junction left unmatched. The CDR3 length is 18 residues. CDR3 sequence: CASSPRLVSTGGWDIQYF. The CDR3 region has the DNA TGTGCCAGCTCACCAAGACTTGTATCGACAGGGGGCTGGGACATTCAGTACTTC. The whole variable domain, filled in from reference TRBV18 and TRBJ2-4, reads NAGVMQNPRHLVRRRGQEARLRCSPMKGHSHVYWYRQLPEEGLKFMVYLQKENIIDESGMPKERFSAEFPKEGPSILRIQQVVRGDSAAYFCASSPRLVSTGGWDIQYFGAGTRLSVL.

V and J are TRBV20-1 and TRBJ2-1, with TRBD2 matching 7 bases. Germline values: CDR1 DFQATT, CDR2 SNEGSKA (reference sequence). This CDR3 is 13 amino acids long. Trimming cost V 6 bases and J 8 bases; bases outside gene matches: 10. CDR3 loop: CSAPSGGGHEQFF. The CDR3 DNA follows: TGCAGTGCCCCCAGTGGGGGGGGACATGAGCAGTTCTTC.

The rearrangement uses TRBV18 and TRBJ2-4; D uncertain. Trimming pared 2 bases from V and 6 bases from J, leaving 11 bases between. This CDR3 region has 14 residues. Germline CDR1 and CDR2: KGHSH and LQKENI. CDR3 sequence: CASSPLGVGNIQYF. DNA for the CDR3: TGTGCCAGCTCACCATTAGGCGTGGGAAACATTCAGTACTTC.

Only a few counts were recorded for this clonotype. This chain connects TRBV18 to TRBJ2-7; tentative D call: TRBD2 (6 bases). V shed 2 bases and J shed 4 bases, with 15 bases lying between them. The CDR3 is made up of 15 amino acids. Germline CDR1 KGHSH, CDR2 LQKENI. The CDR3 here is CASSPAGSEGYEQYF. Here the CDR3 DNA reads TGTGCCAGCTCACCAGCGGGGTCGGAGGGTTACGAGCAGTACTTC.

This chain connects TRBV27 to TRBJ1-1; D remains unclear. Germline loops: CDR1 MNHEY, CDR2 SMNVEV (reference sequence). The CDR3 loop spans 14 amino acids. V lost 6 bases, J lost 5 bases, and 16 bases lay in between. CDR3 nucleotides: TGTGCCAGCAGCCCCGGGGTGGGGAAGACTGAAGCTTTCTTT. Amino acid sequence: CASSPGVGKTEAFF.

This clonotype has only a few counts. The chain joins TRBV6-5 to TRBJ2-5; TRBD1 is a possible D gene (5 bases). This CDR3 has 14 amino acids. Trimming shortened V by 2 bases and J by 2 bases, and 9 bases separated the two germline ends. In germline, CDR1 is MNHEY, CDR2 SVGAGI. The CDR3 reads CASSYGAAQETQYF. CDR3 coding DNA: TGTGCCAGCAGTTACGGGGCAGCTCAAGAGACCCAGTACTTC.

The chain is built from TRBV20-1 and TRBJ2-1; 7 bases match TRBD2. The CDR3 length is 16 residues. Looked up from germline, CDR1 is DFQATT and CDR2 is SNEGSKA (reference sequence). V was clipped by 2 bases and J by 2 bases; unmatched bases: 9. CDR3 residues: CSARKIQAGTYNEQFF. The CDR3 DNA reads TGCAGTGCTAGAAAAATTCAAGCGGGGACCTACAATGAGCAGTTCTTC.

This chain links TRBV5-5 with TRBJ1-6; D is ambiguous. CDR1 is SGHKS and CDR2 is YYEKEE in the germline V gene (reference sequence). The germline V and J ends were trimmed by 2 bases and 10 bases, with 7 bases remaining between them. The CDR3 totals 12 residues. CDR3 region: CASSFGPSPLHF. The DNA of the CDR3 is TGTGCCAGCAGCTTCGGGCCCTCACCCCTCCACTTT.

This clonotype has a handful of counts. V usage is TRBV6-2 or TRBV6-3 and J usage is TRBJ2-2, with 9 positions matching TRBD2. Germline V gene lookup returns CDR1 MNHEY and CDR2 SVGEGT. The J segment lost 4 bases and the V segment lost 2 bases, leaving 11 bases of the junction unmatched. This CDR3 is 18 amino acids long. The CDR3, as DNA: TGTGCCAGCAGTTACGATCGGGTAGCGGGAGCGGTCACCGGGGAGCTGTTTTTT. Encoded protein: CASSYDRVAGAVTGELFF.

The rearrangement links TRBV7-9 to TRBJ2-3, with TRBD2 matching over 7 bases. V was pared by 7 bases and J by 3 bases, with 10 bases of the junction left unmatched. The germline V gene encodes CDR1 SEHNR and CDR2 FQNEAQ (reference sequence). The CDR3 is 15 amino acids. DNA of the CDR3: TGTGCCAGCACGCCTACGGGGCGGGAGACAGATACGCAGTATTTT. Translated, it gives CASTPTGRETDTQYF. Full variable domain (remainder filled in from reference TRBV7-9 and TRBJ2-3): DTGVSQNPRHKITKRGQNVTFRCDPISEHNRLYWYRQTLGQGPEFLTYFQNEAQLEKSRLLSDRFSAERPKGSFSTLEIQRTEQGDSAMYLCASTPTGRETDTQYFGPGTRLTVL.

This clonotype has a handful of counts. The V and J genes are TRBV10-3 and TRBJ2-3; 11 nucleotides align to TRBD2. The CDR3 covers 14 residues. Germline V gene data show CDR1 as ENHRY and CDR2 as SYGVKD. After removal of 9 bases from V and 5 bases from J, the junction contained 7 bases not matched to a gene. The CDR3: CAISSGTSGDTQYF. As DNA, the CDR3 is TGTGCCATTTCCTCCGGGACTAGCGGAGATACGCAGTATTTT.

This clonotype has at least ten counts. The chain links TRBV20-1 to TRBJ2-7; no definite D call. The V gene's germline CDR1 is DFQATT and CDR2 SNEGSKA (reference sequence). The V and J ends lost 3 bases and 3 bases respectively, with 12 bases between them. CDR3 length: 13 residues. The CDR3 is CSASLSRSYEQYF. The DNA of the CDR3 is TGCAGTGCTAGTCTATCGCGGAGCTACGAGCAGTACTTC.

The chain combines TRBV20-1 with TRBJ2-5; TRBD1 is a possible D gene (5 bases). Deletions cut 1 base from V and 5 bases from J, with 11 bases between. Germline lookup yields CDR1 DFQATT and CDR2 SNEGSKA (reference sequence). The CDR3 contains 13 residues. The CDR3 spells CSARARVSETQYF. Written as DNA, the CDR3 is TGCAGTGCTAGAGCCAGGGTTTCGGAGACCCAGTACTTC.

This chain links TRBV7-6 with TRBJ2-2; no reliable D call. CDR3 size: 13 residues. The V and J ends lost 3 bases and 6 bases respectively, with 8 bases between them. Germline-derived CDR1 and CDR2 are SGHVS and FNYEAQ. The CDR3 loop reads CASSFGFPGELFF. The CDR3 DNA follows: TGTGCCAGCAGCTTTGGTTTTCCCGGGGAGCTGTTTTTT.

The chain is built from TRBV5-1 and TRBJ1-1; no definite D call. The CDR3 is made up of 15 amino acids. Germline V gives CDR1 SGHRS, CDR2 YFSETQ. V was shortened by 2 bases and J by 6 bases, with 17 bases between the two germline ends. The CDR3 DNA is TGCGCCAGCAGCTTAACGACGTACCCGGGCCCTGAAGCTTTCTTT. It yields the protein CASSLTTYPGPEAFF.

In its sample, this clonotype was seen many times. This rearrangement joins TRBV5-1 to TRBJ1-2; no reliable D call. The germline V gene encodes CDR1 SGHRS and CDR2 YFSETQ. CDR3 length: 16 amino acids. Deletions cut 4 bases from V and 0 bases from J, with 16 bases between. The CDR3 region has the DNA TGCGCCAGCAGCCATGTAGCGACCGAAGCTAACTATGGCTACACCTTC. Translated, it gives CASSHVATEANYGYTF.

This clonotype was detected ten times or more. J is TRBJ2-7 and V is TRBV5-1; 16 bases line up with TRBD2. With V trimmed by 2 bases and J by 5 bases, 4 bases remained unmatched. Germline assignment: CDR1 SGHRS and CDR2 YFSETQ. There are 16 residues in the CDR3. The CDR3 DNA sequence: TGCGCCAGCAGCTTCGGGACTAGCGGGGGGGCCGACGAGCAGTACTTC. This gives the protein CASSFGTSGGADEQYF. Filled out from reference TRBV5-1 and TRBJ2-7, the complete variable domain reads KAGVTQTPRYLIKTRGQQVTLSCSPISGHRSVSWYQQTPGQGLQFLFEYFSETQRNKGNFPGRFSGRQFSNSRSEMNVSTLELGDSALYLCASSFGTSGGADEQYFGPGTRLTVT.

CDR3 coding DNA: TGTGCCAGCAGTCTTCGAGGTAGCGGGACCAGCTCCTACAATGAGCAGTTCTTC. Residues: CASSLRGSGTSSYNEQFF. V usage is TRBV27 and J usage is TRBJ2-1, with TRBD2 identical over 8 bases. The CDR3 loop spans 18 amino acids. V lost 5 bases, J lost 0 bases, and 12 bases stayed unmatched. Germline CDR1 MNHEY, CDR2 SMNVEV (reference sequence).

The chain combines TRBV6-2 or TRBV6-3 with TRBJ2-1; maybe TRBD2 (6 bases). V dropped 6 bases and J dropped 9 bases, with 15 bases sitting between them. The CDR3 extends over 13 amino acids. From germline, CDR1 is MNHEY and CDR2 SVGEGT. The CDR3 nucleotides read TGTGCCAGCAGGGAGACTAGAGCTAGTGAGCAGTTCTTC. This sequence encodes CASRETRASEQFF.

This chain links TRBV20-1 with TRBJ1-3; D is ambiguous. There are 15 residues in the CDR3. Germline CDR1 reads DFQATT; CDR2 reads SNEGSKA (reference sequence). V lost 6 bases and J lost 1, with 16 bases in between. CDR3 protein: CSAEGGRQSGNTIYF. The CDR3 bases are TGCAGTGCGGAGGGAGGGCGGCAATCTGGAAACACCATATATTTT.

The V gene is TRBV4-3, the J gene TRBJ2-3; D remains ambiguous. This CDR3 is 13 amino acids long. Germline CDR1 and CDR2: LGHNA and YSLEER. The V and J ends lost 0 bases and 6 bases respectively, with 7 bases between them. The CDR3 spells CASSQDPSDTQYF. The CDR3 nucleotides read TGCGCCAGCAGCCAAGATCCTTCCGATACGCAGTATTTT.

V is TRBV10-3 and J is TRBJ1-1; D remains unclear. CDR1 and CDR2 from the germline V gene are ENHRY and SYGVKD. The CDR3 has 12 residues. V lost 3 bases and J 10 bases, leaving 12 bases between the germline ends. The CDR3 bases are TGTGCCATCAGTGAATGGGGTCGGATAGCTTTCTTT. It is translated as CAISEWGRIAFF.

This clonotype was counted between two and nine times. The V call is TRBV12-3 or TRBV12-4, the J call TRBJ2-7; D possibly corresponds to TRBD2 (5 bases). The CDR3 contains 15 residues. Trimming took off 6 bases at V and 3 bases at J, with 18 bases between the two ends. Here the CDR3 DNA reads TGTGCCAGCAGCGAACGCGGGCCCCGCGGCTACGAGCAGTACTTC. This codes for CASSERGPRGYEQYF.

The chain combines TRBV20-1 with TRBJ2-1; maybe TRBD2 (7 bases). The CDR3 covers 14 residues. Germline lookup yields CDR1 DFQATT and CDR2 SNEGSKA (reference sequence). V lost 4 bases and J lost 8, with 18 bases in between. As DNA, the CDR3 is TGCAGTGCTAAAGAAGGGGGGGCCGACGATGAGCAGTTCTTC. Amino acids: CSAKEGGADDEQFF.

This clonotype was seen repeatedly, ten times or more. The chain joins TRBV10-3 to TRBJ1-1; D unresolved. CDR3 length equals 15 residues. The V gene's germline CDR1 is ENHRY and CDR2 SYGVKD. Between the trimmed V and J ends, which lost 4 bases and 4 bases, there was a span of 16 bases. The CDR3 reads CAISAGTARITEAFF. In DNA, the CDR3 is TGTGCCATCAGTGCGGGCACCGCGAGAATCACTGAAGCTTTCTTT.